This passage covers 17 T cell receptor beta chains from one sample sequenced in a study of shared clonotypes between healthy human individuals. The data were produced by immunoSEQ multiplex PCR, yet TCRdb's version contains in-frame clones alone and is incomplete. The data contain about 2.4 million clones, roughly 93% of them singletons. The specimen sequenced was naive CD4+ T cells from PBMCs. Sample subset: CD45RA+ positively selected. The source of these receptors is a man younger than 35 in good health. Some clones in this sample may be carry-over from other donors' samples.

The gene calls are TRBV28 and TRBJ1-2; TRBD1 matches 8 bases. Unmatched junction bases numbered 15, after V lost 5 bases and J lost 7 bases. Germline CDR1 reads MDHEN; CDR2 reads SYDVKM. The CDR3 is 16 residues long. CDR3 DNA: TGTGCCAGCAGTGCCCCGGGTCAGGGGGCGATTGGTGGCTACACCTTC. It codes for CASSAPGQGAIGGYTF.

V gene TRBV10-3 combines with J gene TRBJ2-6; D possibly corresponds to TRBD1 (6 bases). Per the germline V gene, CDR1 is ENHRY and CDR2 is SYGVKD. V was clipped by 5 bases and J by 0 bases, with 14 bases between them. CDR3 size: 17 residues. The CDR3 is CAISPTGPRSGANVLTF. For the CDR3, the DNA is TGTGCCATCAGTCCAACAGGGCCCCGCTCTGGGGCCAACGTCCTGACTTTC.

The genes are TRBV5-4 and TRBJ2-3, with 8 bases fitting TRBD2. Germline CDR1 is SGHNT and CDR2 is YYREEE (reference sequence). The CDR3 sequence is 17 residues long. Trimming took 0 bases from V and 1 from J; bases not matched to a gene: 7. The CDR3 region is CASSLGGAGGRTDTQYF. The CDR3 DNA follows: TGTGCCAGCAGCTTGGGTGGCGCGGGAGGTCGCACAGATACGCAGTATTTT. Full variable domain (outside the CDR3, taken from reference TRBV5-4 and TRBJ2-3): ETGVTQSPTHLIKTRGQQVTLRCSSQSGHNTVSWYQQALGQGPQFIFQYYREEENGRGNFPPRFSGLQFPNYSSELNVNALELDDSALYLCASSLGGAGGRTDTQYFGPGTRLTVL.

V and J are TRBV18 and TRBJ1-1; D not resolved. The germline V gene encodes CDR1 KGHSH and CDR2 LQKENI. The V gene lost 1 base and the J gene lost 9 bases, with 12 bases spanning the gap. The CDR3 consists of 13 residues. The CDR3 spells CASSPRPGVKAFF. DNA of the CDR3: TGTGCCAGCTCACCACGCCCGGGCGTGAAAGCTTTCTTT.

The V and J genes are TRBV29-1 and TRBJ1-5; D unresolved. The CDR3 extends over 13 amino acids. V dropped 4 bases and J dropped 3 bases, with 10 bases sitting between them. Looked up from germline, CDR1 is SQVTM and CDR2 is ANQGSEA. CDR3 sequence: CSVGSAFNQPQHF. The CDR3 region has the DNA TGCAGCGTTGGGTCAGCCTTCAATCAGCCCCAGCATTTT.

This clone was detected only once. CDR3 loop: CASSPRGNWGTDTQYF. The CDR3, as DNA: TGTGCCAGCAGCCCGAGGGGGAACTGGGGCACAGATACGCAGTATTTT. This rearrangement joins TRBV11-3 to TRBJ2-3; possible D gene TRBD1, 6 bases. Looked up from germline, CDR1 is SGHNT and CDR2 is YENEEA. This CDR3 comprises 16 residues. V was clipped by 5 bases and J by 1 base, with 16 bases between them.

Of note for this clone: Other DNA sequences of this sample code for an identical CDR3. J is TRBJ1-1 and V is TRBV7-9; no reliable D call. Between the trimmed V and J ends, which lost 3 bases and 4 bases, there was a span of 9 bases. In germline, CDR1 is SEHNR, CDR2 FQNEAQ (reference sequence). This CDR3 region has 13 residues. This CDR3 reads CASSLDSGTEAFF. DNA of the CDR3: TGTGCCAGCAGCTTGGACTCGGGCACTGAAGCTTTCTTT.

The V and J genes are TRBV5-6 and TRBJ1-1, with a possible D match to TRBD1 (5 bases). The CDR3 has 13 residues. Trimming took 1 base from V and 10 from J, leaving 14 bases between them. Germline V gene lookup returns CDR1 SGHDT and CDR2 YYEEEE. CDR3 amino acids: CASSLKPSGGAFF. CDR3 in DNA: TGTGCCAGCAGCTTGAAACCCTCCGGGGGAGCTTTCTTT.

V gene TRBV6-6 combines with J gene TRBJ2-7; 9 positions agree with TRBD2. V lost 6 bases to trimming and J lost 1 base; unmatched junction nucleotides: 1. Germline CDR1 MNHNY, CDR2 SVGAGI (reference sequence). The CDR3 length is 13 residues. Here the CDR3 DNA reads TGTGCCAGCAGGCGGGAGGGGTCCTACGAGCAGTACTTC. It translates to CASRREGSYEQYF.

The chain combines TRBV27 with TRBJ2-3; unclear D gene. Trimming left V 5 bases short and J 6 bases short, with 12 bases between. CDR3 length: 13 amino acids. Germline V lookup: CDR1 MNHEY, CDR2 SMNVEV (reference sequence). The CDR3: CASSPAIGDTQYF. CDR3 nucleotide sequence: TGTGCCAGCAGTCCCGCTATCGGCGATACGCAGTATTTT.

This clone was seen just once. The V call is TRBV28, the J call TRBJ2-7; TRBD2 is a possible D gene (6 bases). The CDR3 totals 11 residues. Looked up from germline, CDR1 is MDHEN and CDR2 is SYDVKM. Deletions cut 6 bases from V and 6 bases from J, with 9 bases between. CDR3: CASSYGGEQYF. The CDR3 DNA reads TGTGCCAGCAGCTACGGGGGCGAGCAGTACTTC.

The chain is built from TRBV6-1 and TRBJ1-1; D is possibly TRBD1 (6 bases). The CDR3 sequence is 14 residues long. Trimming removed 6 bases from V and 4 bases from J, with 15 bases in between. The germline V gene encodes CDR1 MNHNS and CDR2 SASEGT. In DNA form, the CDR3 reads TGTGCCAGCAGATGGGGGGCTTTGATCACTGAAGCTTTCTTT. Protein product: CASRWGALITEAFF.

This chain links TRBV5-1 with TRBJ1-3, with no clear D. V was clipped by 4 bases and J by 4 bases, with 9 bases between them. The CDR3 is made up of 13 amino acids. In germline, CDR1 is SGHRS, CDR2 YFSETQ. The CDR3 protein is CASSEALGNTIYF. CDR3 nucleotides: TGCGCCAGCAGCGAAGCTTTGGGAAACACCATATATTTT. Based on the CDR3 plus reference TRBV5-1 and TRBJ1-3, the full variable domain is KAGVTQTPRYLIKTRGQQVTLSCSPISGHRSVSWYQQTPGQGLQFLFEYFSETQRNKGNFPGRFSGRQFSNSRSEMNVSTLELGDSALYLCASSEALGNTIYFGEGSWLTVV.

This rearrangement joins TRBV6-1 to TRBJ2-5, with D perhaps matching TRBD1 (5 bases). V was trimmed by 3 bases and J by 5 bases, leaving 19 bases between them. CDR1 and CDR2 (germline): MNHNS, SASEGT. The CDR3 totals 16 residues. CDR3 protein: CASSEGGAAYSETQYF. DNA of the CDR3: TGTGCCAGCAGTGAGGGTGGGGCTGCCTATTCCGAGACCCAGTACTTC.

The J gene is TRBJ2-6, the V gene TRBV2; 9 bases are a match to TRBD1. Germline V CDR1 and CDR2: SNHLY, FYNNEI. The trim removed 2 bases at V and 2 bases at J, leaving 4 bases unmatched. CDR3 length equals 17 residues. In DNA form, the CDR3 reads TGTGCCAGCAGTGAATCGAGACAGGGGGCTGGGGCCAACGTCCTGACTTTC. It encodes CASSESRQGAGANVLTF.

J is TRBJ2-3 and V is TRBV7-9; D remains unclear. The V gene's germline CDR1 is SEHNR and CDR2 FQNEAQ (reference sequence). The V and J ends lost 5 bases and 6 bases respectively, with 12 bases between them. The CDR3 has 13 residues. The CDR3 sequence: CASSPWERDTQYF. In DNA, the CDR3 is TGTGCCAGCAGCCCGTGGGAACGTGATACGCAGTATTTT.

The chain recombines TRBV5-1 with TRBJ2-7, with D possibly being TRBD2 (6 bases). The CDR3 spans 15 residues. From germline, CDR1 is SGHRS and CDR2 YFSETQ. Trimming shortened V by 3 bases and J by 2 bases, and 15 bases separated the two germline ends. As DNA, the CDR3 is TGCGCCAGCAGCTACGGGGGAGGCTCCACCTACGAGCAGTACTTC. This sequence encodes CASSYGGGSTYEQYF.